Given below is one T cell receptor (beta chain) in context. It has no known antigen specificity. Per-base qualities were not stored, and no clone one base away is much larger. The immunoSEQ Assay was used to sequence TCRbeta CDR3 regions. After extraction, genomic DNA underwent amplification by bias-controlled multiplex PCR, followed by high-throughput sequencing. The paper's processing steps were these. To quantify the absolute abundance of each unique TCRbeta CDR3 region, sequences were collapsed and filtered. T cell fraction was estimated by normalizing TCRbeta template counts to usable DNA, which was measured by amplifying reference genes present in all nucleated cells. Repertoire TCRs were annotated as SARS-CoV-2-specific when V gene, CDR3 amino acid sequence and J gene were exactly matched to a known reactive TCR set. MIRA supplied the reference SARS-CoV-2 TCR set, which was filtered for enrichment in COVID-19-positive ImmuneCODE repertoires so that public or cross-reactive TCRs were removed. Using the MIRA antigens, annotated TCRs were further analysed by specific ORF or by position within an ORF. Breadth was defined as the number of annotated unique rearrangements divided by the total number of unique productive rearrangements, and depth was defined as the summed frequency of the annotated unique rearrangements. TCR breadth was compared between groups using two-sided Wilcoxon rank-sum tests. TCRdb mirrors the immuneACCESS table, restricted to in-frame sequences. Some clones are absent from its copies; in checked studies, under half trace to an unresolved V gene, and the reason for the others is unknown. For V, J and clone size, that table is used; D and trimming come from the DNA. The sample yields some 300,000 clones; around four fifths were counted once. 2% to 2.5% of the sample is taken by the ten largest.

At the junction V is shortened by 1 base and J by 6 bases, with 8 bases in between. According to the germline V gene, CDR1 reads MDHEN and CDR2 reads SYDVKM. There are 13 amino acids in the CDR3, from cysteine to phenylalanine inclusive. Only the CDR3 portion is preserved as DNA: 39 bases, with reading frame beginning at the first base. The sample is drawn from a study of Ad26.COV2.S vaccination and SARS-CoV-2 variants (dated by TCRdb to 2020 to 2023). Looking at the study overall: Donors in the vaccine arm were drawn from COV1001, a multicentre, randomized, double-blind, placebo-controlled phase I-IIa trial testing Ad26.COV2.S in healthy adults. Investigators remained blinded to trial group allocation during experiments and outcome assessment. The specificity and breadth of SARS-CoV-2-reactive T cell receptors after Ad26.COV2.S vaccination were assessed by TCRbeta repertoire sequencing. Ad26.COV2.S was given intramuscularly at 5x10^10 or 1x10^11 viral particles, as a single shot or as two shots 56 days apart. Trial participants were randomized into five groups of five: low-dose or high-dose Ad26.COV2.S given once or twice, or placebo on both occasions. The TCR-sequenced set comprised about 32 samples: approximately 19 Ad26.COV2.S vaccine recipients, 5 placebo recipients and 8 SARS-CoV-2 convalescent individuals.

The meaning of the sample's treatment or condition label: 15 to 20 received Ad26.COV2.S at low or high dose, single or two shots; roughly 5 received placebo; per-sample allocation not given. Repertoires of vaccine and placebo recipients were sequenced from samples taken on day 63 after the first injection. Cohort 1b enrolled 20 to 30 adults aged 18-55 years at a single site in Boston, USA, between 29 July and 7 August 2020. As a vaccine, Ad26.COV2.S was a replication-incompetent adenovirus type 26 vector that expressed a prefusion-stabilized SARS-CoV-2 spike protein derived from the original Wuhan strain. Study-level results and caveats: It was noted by the authors that total T cell responses may have been underestimated by the TCR breadth and depth analyses. Higher spike-specific TCR breadth was observed in Ad26.COV2.S recipients than in placebo recipients (P = 0.0014). After vaccination, spike-specific CD8+ and CD4+ T cell responses were reported to show substantial breadth. The study lacked the statistical power to compare responses across vaccine doses or regimens. Vaccine and placebo recipients had similar non-spike TCR breadth, a finding consistent with the vaccine containing only spike.

The receptor comes from a person aged 18-60 years who received the Ad26.COV2.S COVID-19 vaccine or a placebo. The sequence joins TRBV28 to TRBJ2-3; no D gene is confidently identified. This material consisted of peripheral blood, taken in a trial of Ad26.COV2.S vaccine versus placebo. The CDR3 reads as follows: CASSLSGFDTQYF. The bases read TGTGCCAGCAGTTTATCCGGATTCGATACGCAGTATTTT.